Following are 19 T cell receptor beta chains from one sample sequenced in a study of blood T cell repertoires in COVID-19. Profiling relied on immunoSEQ multiplex PCR, and the TCRdb table lists in-frame clones only, not all of them. The sample has hundreds of thousands of clones; roughly nine tenths are singletons. Sequencing was done on a sample of PBMCs or T cells enriched from blood (not recorded which). These receptors were obtained from a woman aged 60 to 75 who had recovered from COVID-19.

The V gene is TRBV10-2, the J gene TRBJ2-3, with 7 nucleotides matching TRBD2. The CDR3 has 16 amino acids. V was clipped by 1 base and J by 0 bases; unmatched bases: 4. CDR1 WSHSY and CDR2 SAAADI come from the germline V gene. The CDR3 here is CASSELLAISTDTQYF. The CDR3 DNA reads as TGCGCCAGCAGTGAGTTACTAGCGATAAGCACAGATACGCAGTATTTT.

V and J are TRBV28 and TRBJ1-2; TRBD1 agrees at 8 bases. V trimming: 5 bases; J trimming: 0 bases; junction bases outside the gene matches: 5. Germline V gives CDR1 MDHEN, CDR2 SYDVKM. The CDR3 is 15 amino acids. In DNA form, the CDR3 reads TGTGCCAGCAGTGTTGGACAGGGAGCTAACTATGGCTACACCTTC. Translation: CASSVGQGANYGYTF.

The rearrangement uses TRBV5-1 and TRBJ2-2; no firm D call. Germline V gene data show CDR1 as SGHRS and CDR2 as YFSETQ. Trimming took off 2 bases at V and 4 bases at J, with 9 bases between the two ends. This CDR3 has 14 amino acids. The CDR3 spells CASSFESSTGELFF. CDR3 DNA sequence: TGCGCCAGCAGCTTTGAGAGTTCCACCGGGGAGCTGTTTTTT.

The CDR3 coding sequence is TGTGCCAGCAGTTTCGCCGGAGGGACTGAAGCTTTCTTT. It yields the protein CASSFAGGTEAFF. V is TRBV25-1 and J is TRBJ1-1, with unresolved D. The germline V gene has CDR1 MGHDK and CDR2 SYGVNS. CDR3 length: 13 residues. V was clipped by 5 bases and J by 5 bases, with 12 bases between them.

This chain uses TRBV4-1 with TRBJ1-2; D is perhaps TRBD1 (6 bases). With 1 base removed from V and 4 bases from J, the gap between germline ends came to 10 bases. The CDR3 is 14 residues long. Germline lookup yields CDR1 MGHRA and CDR2 YSYEKL. CDR3 sequence (DNA): TGCGCCAGCAGCCAAGCGGGACACCTCTATGGCTACACCTTC. This translates into CASSQAGHLYGYTF.

This clone has only one observation. The rearrangement uses TRBV4-1 and TRBJ2-2; 14 bases are a match to TRBD2. CDR1 and CDR2 from the germline V gene are MGHRA and YSYEKL. Trimming took 4 bases from V and 6 from J; bases not matched to a gene: 7. The CDR3 contains 17 residues. DNA of the CDR3: TGCGCCAGCAGCCGCCAGACTAGCGGGGGGGCTTCCGGGGAGCTGTTTTTT. This translates into CASSRQTSGGASGELFF.

This chain connects TRBV11-3 to TRBJ1-6, with D hard to call. CDR1 SGHNT and CDR2 YENEEA come from the germline V gene. The CDR3 consists of 15 residues. Trimming cost V 5 bases and J 6 bases, with 14 bases left between them. The CDR3 spells CASSLGRTINSPLHF. The CDR3 DNA reads as TGTGCCAGCAGCCTAGGGAGGACCATTAATTCACCCCTCCACTTT.

The chain couples TRBV6-5 to TRBJ2-3; 7 nucleotides match TRBD1. V dropped 6 bases and J dropped 2; count of bases not matched to a gene: 8. Germline CDR1 MNHEY, CDR2 SVGAGI. This CDR3 is 15 amino acids long. In DNA, the CDR3 is TGTGCCAGCAGACCTACGGGACAGAACACAGATACGCAGTATTTT. This translates into CASRPTGQNTDTQYF.

This clone was seen at least ten times. The chain uses TRBV24-1 and TRBJ2-3; the D gene is possibly TRBD1 (5 bases). Germline values: CDR1 KGHDR, CDR2 SFDVKD. The ends were cut back, 6 bases at V and 3 bases at J, with 6 bases in the middle. CDR3 length equals 12 residues. The CDR3 nucleotides read TGTGCCACCAGTTACAGGACAGATACGCAGTATTTT. Protein product: CATSYRTDTQYF.

V usage is TRBV5-4 and J usage is TRBJ2-1; D is undetermined. V lost 0 bases and J lost 6, with 10 bases in between. Germline V gene data show CDR1 as SGHNT and CDR2 as YYREEE (reference sequence). The CDR3 extends over 14 amino acids. The CDR3 nucleotides read TGTGCCAGCAGCTTGGGCCTACCTCGCAATGAGCAGTTCTTC. Its translation is CASSLGLPRNEQFF. Looking up the rest from reference TRBV5-4 and TRBJ2-1 gives the full variable domain: ETGVTQSPTHLIKTRGQQVTLRCSSQSGHNTVSWYQQALGQGPQFIFQYYREEENGRGNFPPRFSGLQFPNYSSELNVNALELDDSALYLCASSLGLPRNEQFFGPGTRLTVL.

This chain connects TRBV4-1 to TRBJ1-2; D is ambiguous. Germline loops: CDR1 MGHRA, CDR2 YSYEKL. The V end was cut by 0 bases, the J end by 2 bases, with 10 bases between. This CDR3 has 15 amino acids. In DNA form, the CDR3 reads TGCGCCAGCAGCCAAGATAATCCAGTCAACTATGGCTACACCTTC. This codes for CASSQDNPVNYGYTF.

This clone was counted a single time. The J gene is TRBJ1-2, the V gene TRBV29-1; 11 bases map to TRBD1. This CDR3 spans 18 amino acids. The junction had 11 bases not matched to a gene; V was cut back by 0 bases and J by 2 bases. In germline, CDR1 is SQVTM, CDR2 ANQGSEA. The CDR3 is CSVEDHLIWDRGNYGYTF. The CDR3 region has the DNA TGCAGCGTTGAAGACCACCTGATTTGGGACAGGGGGAACTATGGCTACACCTTC.

The chain uses TRBV10-3 and TRBJ1-2; 10 positions match TRBD1. Germline CDR1 ENHRY, CDR2 SYGVKD. With 4 bases clipped from V and 5 bases from J, the junction kept 1 base outside the gene matches. The CDR3 runs to 13 residues. CDR3 in DNA: TGTGCCATCAGTGGGACAGGGGGATATGGCTACACCTTC. Amino acids: CAISGTGGYGYTF.

A few counts support this clone. The V call is TRBV7-9, the J call TRBJ2-7; weak D call: TRBD2 (5 bases). The germline V and J ends were trimmed by 5 bases and 4 bases, with 6 bases remaining between them. The CDR3 covers 11 residues. Germline V gene sequence: CDR1 SEHNR, CDR2 FQNEAQ (reference sequence). CDR3 sequence: CASSRDYEQYF. The DNA of the CDR3 is TGTGCCAGCAGCCGGGATTACGAGCAGTACTTC.

The gene calls are TRBV3-1 (or the pseudogene TRBV3-2) and TRBJ1-4; 9 bases match TRBD1. This CDR3 is 16 amino acids long. The junction had 7 bases not matched to a gene; V was cut back by 1 base and J by 7 bases. Per the germline V gene, CDR1 is LGHDT and CDR2 is YNNKEL (reference sequence). CDR3 in DNA: TGTGCCAGCAGCCAAGCATCGACAGGGGGAGGTGAAAAACTGTTTTTT. Translation gives CASSQASTGGGEKLFF.

This clone was recorded only once. The rearrangement uses TRBV19 and TRBJ1-1; TRBD1 is a possible D gene (6 bases). Germline CDR1 is LNHDA and CDR2 is SQIVND (reference sequence). The CDR3 is 14 amino acids. Trimming pared 3 bases from V and 3 bases from J, leaving 11 bases between. The CDR3 protein is CASSILQGYTEAFF. The CDR3 region has the DNA TGTGCCAGTAGTATCCTTCAGGGGTACACTGAAGCTTTCTTT.

J is TRBJ1-2 and V is TRBV2, with 9 positions matching TRBD1. Germline CDR1 and CDR2: SNHLY and FYNNEI. With V trimmed by 5 bases and J by 3 bases, 7 bases remained unmatched. This CDR3 has 15 residues. DNA for the CDR3: TGTGCCAGCAGTCAAAGAAGACAGGGGGACTATGGCTACACCTTC. Its translation: CASSQRRQGDYGYTF. Together with reference TRBV2 and TRBJ1-2, the CDR3 gives the full variable domain: EPEVTQTPSHQVTQMGQEVILRCVPISNHLYFYWYRQILGQKVEFLVSFYNNEISEKSEIFDDQFSVERPDGSNFTLKIRSTKLEDSAMYFCASSQRRQGDYGYTFGSGTRLTVV.

The chain couples TRBV5-1 to TRBJ2-3; D is undetermined. CDR3 size: 13 residues. Trimming removed 1 base at V and 0 bases at J, with 3 bases between. Germline CDR1 SGHRS, CDR2 YFSETQ. As DNA, the CDR3 is TGCGCCAGCAGCTTGATAAGCACAGATACGCAGTATTTT. Translation gives CASSLISTDTQYF.

This clone was seen only once. The chain combines TRBV5-1 with TRBJ1-1; D uncertain. Trimming pared 2 bases from V and 0 bases from J, leaving 8 bases between. The CDR3 has 14 residues. CDR1 is SGHRS, CDR2 YFSETQ, per germline. CDR3 nucleotide sequence: TGCGCCAGCAGCTTCTCGGACTTGAACACTGAAGCTTTCTTT. Protein product: CASSFSDLNTEAFF.